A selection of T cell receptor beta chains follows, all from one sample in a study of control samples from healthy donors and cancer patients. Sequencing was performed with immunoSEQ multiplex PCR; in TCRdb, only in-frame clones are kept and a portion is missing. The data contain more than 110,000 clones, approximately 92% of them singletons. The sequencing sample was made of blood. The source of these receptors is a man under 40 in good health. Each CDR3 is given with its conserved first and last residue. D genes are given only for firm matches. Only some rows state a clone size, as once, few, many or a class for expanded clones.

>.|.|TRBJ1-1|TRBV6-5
CASSYSEYFEAFF
TGTGCCAGCAGTTACTCAGAATACTTCGAAGCTTTCTTT
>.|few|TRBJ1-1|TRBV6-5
CASSDSGGRAFF
TGTGCCAGCAGCGACTCAGGAGGCAGAGCTTTCTTT
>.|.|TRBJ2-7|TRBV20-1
CSASISYEQYF
TGCAGTGCTTCCATTTCGTACGAGCAGTACTTC
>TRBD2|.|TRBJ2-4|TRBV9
CASSVGGSLNIQYF
TGTGCCAGCAGCGTAGGCGGGAGTTTAAACATTCAGTACTTC
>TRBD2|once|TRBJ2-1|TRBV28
CASSWTSGNNEQFF
TGTGCCAGCAGTTGGACTAGCGGTAACAATGAGCAGTTCTTC
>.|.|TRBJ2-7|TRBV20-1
CSASNYEQYF
TGCAGTGCCTCCAATTACGAGCAGTACTTC
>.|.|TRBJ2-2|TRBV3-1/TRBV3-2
CASSQTGELFF
TGTGCCAGCAGCCAGACCGGGGAGCTGTTTTTT
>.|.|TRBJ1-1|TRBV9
CASSVGIQVPNTEAFF
TGTGCCAGCAGCGTAGGCATCCAAGTCCCGAACACTGAAGCTTTCTTT
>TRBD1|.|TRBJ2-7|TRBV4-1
CASSQEGGHGNEQYF
TGCGCCAGCAGCCAAGAAGGGGGCCACGGGAACGAGCAGTACTTC
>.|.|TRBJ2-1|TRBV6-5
CASSYAAEQFF
TGTGCCAGCAGTTACGCGGCTGAGCAGTTCTTC
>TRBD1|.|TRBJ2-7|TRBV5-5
CASSPDRGLEQYF
TGTGCCAGCAGCCCTGACAGGGGGCTCGAGCAGTACTTC
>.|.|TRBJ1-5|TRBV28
CASSPGGNQPQHF
TGTGCCAGCAGTCCCGGAGGCAATCAGCCCCAGCATTTT
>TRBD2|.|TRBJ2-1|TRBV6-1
CASSEDLAGGRDEQFF
TGTGCCAGCAGTGAAGATTTAGCGGGAGGGCGGGATGAGCAGTTCTTC
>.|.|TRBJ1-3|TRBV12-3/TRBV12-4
CASSLKGNTIYF
TGTGCCAGCAGTTTAAAAGGAAACACCATATATTTT
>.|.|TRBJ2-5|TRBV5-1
CASSADQETQYF
TGCGCCAGCAGCGCCGACCAAGAGACCCAGTACTTC
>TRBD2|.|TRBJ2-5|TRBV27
CASSLRLAGETQYF
TGTGCCAGCAGTTTAAGACTAGCGGGAGAGACCCAGTACTTC
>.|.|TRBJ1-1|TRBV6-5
CASSYSRITEAFF
TGTGCCAGCAGTTACTCTAGGATTACTGAAGCTTTCTTT
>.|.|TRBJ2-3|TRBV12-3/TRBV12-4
CASTLDGDTQYF
TGTGCCAGCACCCTGGACGGAGATACGCAGTATTTT
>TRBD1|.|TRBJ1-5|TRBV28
CASSQGTAYQPQHF
TGTGCCAGCAGTCAAGGGACAGCCTATCAGCCCCAGCATTTT
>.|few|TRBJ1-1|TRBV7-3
CASSLTGGATEAFF
TGTGCCAGCAGCTTAACGGGAGGGGCTACTGAAGCTTTCTTT
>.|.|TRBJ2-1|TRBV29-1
CSVGGGEQFF
TGCAGCGTTGGGGGCGGGGAGCAGTTCTTC
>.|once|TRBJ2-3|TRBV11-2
CASSAGASTDTQYF
TGTGCCAGCAGCGCGGGGGCTTCCACAGATACGCAGTATTTT
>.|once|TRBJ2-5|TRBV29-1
CSVDAGETQYF
TGCAGCGTTGACGCGGGAGAGACCCAGTACTTC
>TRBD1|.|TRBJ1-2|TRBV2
CASSSTGAGGYTF
TGTGCCAGCAGTTCGACAGGGGCTGGTGGCTACACCTTC
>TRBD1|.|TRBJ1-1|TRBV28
CASSLQGARTEAFF
TGTGCCAGCAGTTTACAGGGGGCGCGGACTGAAGCTTTCTTT
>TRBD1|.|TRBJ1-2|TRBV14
CASSPRTGGGYTF
TGTGCCAGCAGCCCAAGGACAGGGGGAGGCTACACCTTC
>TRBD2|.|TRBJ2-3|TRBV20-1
CSASGLAGGIDTQYF
TGCAGTGCTAGTGGACTAGCGGGAGGGATAGATACGCAGTATTTT
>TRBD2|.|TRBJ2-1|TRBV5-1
CASSLGTGGPILDEQFF
TGCGCCAGCAGCTTGGGGACGGGAGGGCCCATTTTGGATGAGCAGTTCTTC
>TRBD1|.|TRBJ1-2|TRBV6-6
CASSRPGQGSYGYTF
TGTGCCAGCAGTCGACCGGGACAGGGTAGCTATGGCTACACCTTC
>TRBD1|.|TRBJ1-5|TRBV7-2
CASSLEGTAHQPQHF
TGTGCCAGCAGCTTAGAGGGGACAGCCCATCAGCCCCAGCATTTT
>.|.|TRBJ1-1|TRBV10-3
CAIKLKLNTEAFF
TGTGCCATCAAACTCAAACTGAACACTGAAGCTTTCTTT
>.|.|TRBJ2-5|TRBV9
CASSVADQETQYF
TGTGCCAGCAGCGTAGCGGATCAAGAGACCCAGTACTTC
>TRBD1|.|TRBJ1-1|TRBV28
CASSLRQGEAFF
TGTGCCAGCAGCTTAAGACAGGGTGAAGCTTTCTTT
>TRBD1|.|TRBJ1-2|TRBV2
CASSEWKQGANRGYTF
TGTGCCAGCAGTGAGTGGAAACAGGGGGCTAATCGGGGCTACACCTTC
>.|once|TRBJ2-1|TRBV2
CASSEVRQMYNEQFF
TGTGCCAGCAGTGAGGTACGTCAAATGTACAATGAGCAGTTCTTC
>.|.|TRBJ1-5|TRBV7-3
CASSLKRSAGSYQPQHF
TGTGCCAGCAGCTTAAAACGAAGTGCAGGGAGTTATCAGCCCCAGCATTTT
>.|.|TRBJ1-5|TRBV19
CASRTPGGGQPQHF
TGTGCCAGTAGAACCCCAGGAGGGGGTCAGCCCCAGCATTTT
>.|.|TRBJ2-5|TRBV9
CASSVGPKETQYF
TGTGCCAGCAGCGTAGGTCCCAAAGAGACCCAGTACTTC
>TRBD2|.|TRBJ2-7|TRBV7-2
CASSARSSGRASGEQYF
TGTGCCAGCAGCGCCCGTTCTAGCGGGAGGGCCTCGGGGGAGCAGTACTTC
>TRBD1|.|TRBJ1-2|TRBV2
CASSSTGTLGYGYTF
TGTGCCAGCAGTTCGACAGGGACCTTGGGCTATGGCTACACCTTC
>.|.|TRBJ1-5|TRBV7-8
CASSLLVRVRSNQPQHF
TGTGCCAGCAGCTTACTGGTGCGGGTTCGAAGCAATCAGCCCCAGCATTTT
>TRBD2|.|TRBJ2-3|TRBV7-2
CASRPTSGRTHVTQYF
TGTGCCAGCAGACCAACTAGCGGGAGGACACACGTTACGCAGTATTTT
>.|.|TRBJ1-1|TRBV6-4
CASSERDGDTEAFF
TGTGCCAGCAGTGAACGGGACGGGGACACTGAAGCTTTCTTT
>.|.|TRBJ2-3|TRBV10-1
CASSENQLGTQYF
TGCGCCAGCAGTGAAAACCAACTCGGGACGCAGTATTTT
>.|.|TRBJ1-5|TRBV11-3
CASSKYIQVSNQPQHF
TGTGCCAGCAGCAAATATATCCAGGTGAGCAATCAGCCCCAGCATTTT
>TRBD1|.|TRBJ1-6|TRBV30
CAWTLGDRENSPLHF
TGTGCCTGGACCCTAGGGGACAGGGAAAATTCACCCCTCCACTTT